The 8 T cell receptor beta chains listed next were all sequenced from one sample in a study of cytomegalovirus exposure and HLA in healthy donors. Primers: 60 Vbeta forward and 13 Jbeta reverse. Sequenced by immunoSEQ multiplex PCR; TCRdb stores in-frame clones only, minus some. This sample carries 200,000 to 250,000 clones, under 90% of them seen once, and the ten largest clones take around 1.4%. Specimen: PBMCs. The source of these receptors is a human donor in good health.

This clone came up once. The genes are TRBV7-3 and TRBJ2-1; 12 nucleotides line up with TRBD2. Germline V gene data show CDR1 as SGHTA and CDR2 as FQGTGA. The CDR3 extends over 15 amino acids. Trimming removed 5 bases from V and 9 bases from J; junction bases left unmatched: 8. The CDR3 region has the DNA TGTGCCAGCAGCCCGACTAGCGGGAGTTCTAGTGAGCAGTTCTTC. It yields the protein CASSPTSGSSSEQFF.

The chain combines TRBV7-9 with TRBJ2-2; D perhaps matches TRBD1 (6 bases). V lost 5 bases to trimming and J lost 4 bases, with 14 bases between them. Germline CDR1 is SEHNR and CDR2 is FQNEAQ (reference sequence). The CDR3 runs 15 residues. The CDR3 spells CASSDRTLGTGELFF. CDR3 coding DNA: TGTGCCAGCAGCGACAGGACCTTAGGCACCGGGGAGCTGTTTTTT.

The chain joins TRBV7-8 to TRBJ1-1; D is uncertain. The V end lost 1 base, the J end lost 0 bases, and 6 bases lay between the germline ends. Germline CDR1 is SGHVS and CDR2 is FQNEAQ. The CDR3 totals 14 residues. For the CDR3, the DNA is TGTGCCAGCAGCTTAGTCGTCTTGAACACTGAAGCTTTCTTT. Translation gives CASSLVVLNTEAFF.

The chain recombines TRBV7-2 with TRBJ1-2; 11 bases line up with TRBD1. This CDR3 region has 16 residues. Trimming removed 5 bases from V and 2 bases from J; junction bases left unmatched: 7. Germline V lookup: CDR1 SGHTA, CDR2 FQGNSA. CDR3 sequence reads: CASSARDRGKNYGYTF. For the CDR3, the DNA is TGTGCCAGCAGCGCCCGGGACAGGGGGAAGAACTATGGCTACACCTTC.

The V and J genes are TRBV28 and TRBJ2-2; D is unclear. The germline V gene has CDR1 MDHEN and CDR2 SYDVKM. Trimming removed 6 bases at V and 4 bases at J, with 6 bases between. The length of the CDR3 is 12 residues. DNA of the CDR3: TGTGCCAGCAGCCTAGGCACCGGGGAGCTGTTTTTT. Its protein product is CASSLGTGELFF.

The chain uses TRBV7-9 and TRBJ1-1; D gene uncertain. Germline CDR1 is SEHNR and CDR2 is FQNEAQ (reference sequence). This CDR3 spans 14 amino acids. The germline V and J ends were trimmed by 5 bases and 5 bases, with 15 bases remaining between them. CDR3: CASSPGGSRTEAFF. CDR3 nucleotides: TGTGCCAGCAGCCCTGGCGGGAGTAGAACTGAAGCTTTCTTT. The full variable domain, completed using reference TRBV7-9 and TRBJ1-1, is DTGVSQNPRHKITKRGQNVTFRCDPISEHNRLYWYRQTLGQGPEFLTYFQNEAQLEKSRLLSDRFSAERPKGSFSTLEIQRTEQGDSAMYLCASSPGGSRTEAFFGQGTRLTVV.

The chain combines TRBV19 with TRBJ2-6; 10 bases are a match to TRBD2. V shed 0 bases and J 0 bases; nucleotides not matched to a gene: 8. CDR1 and CDR2 (germline): LNHDA, SQIVND (reference sequence). The CDR3 length is 20 residues. CDR3 sequence: CASSIELWLAGASGANVLTF. The CDR3 nucleotides read TGTGCCAGTAGTATAGAATTGTGGCTAGCGGGGGCCTCTGGGGCCAACGTCCTGACTTTC.

For the CDR3, the DNA is TGTGCCAGCAGCTACGGAGAAGGTGAAAAACTGTTTTTT. It translates to CASSYGEGEKLFF. The chain links TRBV7-9 to TRBJ1-4; D gene uncertain. Trimming took 4 bases from V and 7 from J, leaving 10 bases between them. The CDR3 has 13 amino acids. Germline lookup yields CDR1 SEHNR and CDR2 FQNEAQ (reference sequence). The entire variable domain, with the rest obtained from reference TRBV7-9 and TRBJ1-4, is as follows: DTGVSQNPRHKITKRGQNVTFRCDPISEHNRLYWYRQTLGQGPEFLTYFQNEAQLEKSRLLSDRFSAERPKGSFSTLEIQRTEQGDSAMYLCASSYGEGEKLFFGSGTQLSVL.